The clone carrying this TCR beta chain showed up just once. Sequencing was performed with immunoSEQ multiplex PCR; in TCRdb, only in-frame clones are kept and a portion is missing. This table has 150,000 to 200,000 clones, approximately 94% appearing once. The sample comes from a study of T cell responses to AZD1222 COVID-19 vaccine. The sequence came from an adult who received the AZD1222 COVID-19 vaccine. Sequenced material: peripheral blood, taken 28 days after the second AZD1222 dose.

In nucleotides, the CDR3 is TGTGCCAGTAGTGTCAACAGGGGCTCCCAAGAGACCCAGTACTTC. This gives the protein CASSVNRGSQETQYF. The rearrangement links TRBV19 to TRBJ2-5; 7 bases agree with TRBD1. V trimming: 5 bases; J trimming: 1 base; junction bases outside the gene matches: 7. The germline gives CDR1 LNHDA, CDR2 SQIVND (reference sequence). This CDR3 has 15 amino acids.